This entry lists 5 T cell receptor beta chains sequenced from one sample in a study of technical replicates of blood from a handful of donors. Sequenced by immunoSEQ multiplex PCR; TCRdb stores in-frame clones only, minus some. Of 65,000 to 80,000 clones in the sample, approximately 98% were seen once. The sample consisted of T cells isolated from PBMCs. All receptors come from a human donor in good health.

The CDR3 protein is CAWTGLAWNEQFF. The CDR3 coding sequence is TGTGCCTGGACGGGACTAGCGTGGAACGAGCAGTTCTTC. The chain carries TRBV30 and TRBJ2-1; 10 positions agree with TRBD2. With V trimmed by 4 bases and J by 10 bases, 7 bases remained unmatched. The CDR3 spans 13 residues. Germline CDR1 GTSNPN, CDR2 SVGIG (reference sequence).

The CDR3 reads CASSHGQVSYEQYF. The DNA of the CDR3 is TGTGCCAGCAGCCATGGACAGGTTTCCTACGAGCAGTACTTC. The chain has TRBV4-2 and TRBJ2-7; 7 nucleotides align to TRBD1. V gave up 3 bases and J gave up 1 base; unmatched junction bases: 3. The CDR3 contains 14 residues. The germline V gene encodes CDR1 LGHNA and CDR2 YNFKEQ.

The chain carries TRBV5-5 and TRBJ1-2, with D unclear. CDR1 and CDR2 (germline): SGHKS, YYEKEE (reference sequence). The CDR3 has 14 residues. V lost 4 bases to trimming and J lost 7 bases, with 17 bases between them. The CDR3 here is CASSRQRRVFGYTF. The CDR3 nucleotides read TGTGCCAGCAGCCGGCAGCGCAGAGTTTTTGGCTACACCTTC.

This chain joins TRBV5-1 and TRBJ2-6, with TRBD1 as a possible D gene (5 bases). V was clipped by 1 base and J by 2 bases, with 7 bases between them. The CDR3 is made up of 15 amino acids. Germline V CDR1 and CDR2: SGHRS, YFSETQ. The CDR3 spells CASSLLGAGANVLTF. Written as DNA, the CDR3 is TGCGCCAGCAGCTTGTTAGGGGCTGGGGCCAACGTCCTGACTTTC.

The DNA of the CDR3 is TGTGCCTGGAGTGTCGGAACAATCTTTGGGGGCCAACAGGGGATCTATGGCTACACCTTC. Protein: CAWSVGTIFGGQQGIYGYTF. The rearrangement links TRBV30 to TRBJ1-2; the match to TRBD1 covers 7 bases. Germline V lookup: CDR1 GTSNPN, CDR2 SVGIG (reference sequence). This CDR3 spans 20 amino acids. Trimming removed 0 bases from V and 4 bases from J; junction bases left unmatched: 23. Together with reference TRBV30 and TRBJ1-2, the CDR3 gives the full variable domain: SQTIHQWPATLVQPVGSPLSLECTVEGTSNPNLYWYRQAAGRGLQLLFYSVGIGQISSEVPQNLSASRPQDRQFILSSKKLLLSDSGFYLCAWSVGTIFGGQQGIYGYTFGSGTRLTVV.